There are many counts of the clone carrying this TCR beta chain. Its antigen is currently unknown. Found in a library prepared for alpha chains, this beta chain is an off-target read, and its abundance has little meaning. This entry comes from a study of spatial heterogeneity in lung cancer. About the study: Detection of beta-chain sequences consistently exceeded that of alpha-chain sequences. Study-level results: The study found that expanded intratumoral alpha and beta TCR counts tracked tumor mutation counts.

Every TCR cDNA molecule bore a unique molecular identifier. Each CDR3 protein gets one entry after TCRdb re-called the 5' RACE reads with MiXCR. Of under 20,000 distinct CDR3 sequences listed, 5.5% to 6.5% were seen once; the top ten hold around a tenth. The time point denotes: sample taken at primary tumor resection. Patients with untreated early-stage non-small cell lung cancer, numbering some 72, were the donors. Between the trimmed V and J ends, which lost 5 bases and 1 base, there was a span of 13 bases. This CDR3 has 15 amino acids. Germline CDR1 is LNHDA and CDR2 is SQIVND (reference sequence).

The chain couples TRBV19 to TRBJ2-3; D is perhaps TRBD2 (6 bases). Sequencing was performed on lung tumor tissue, taken at surgery. This sequence was found in a female donor with early-stage non-small cell lung cancer. This CDR3 is CASSGTGAGTDTQYF. CDR3 DNA: TGTGCCAGTAGTGGGACGGGAGCTGGCACAGATACGCAGTATTTT.